Detailed here is one T cell receptor (beta chain). This record belongs to a study of blood T cell repertoires in COVID-19. The overall study: Sample material is recorded as cDNA or gDNA derived from T cells, B-cell-depleted T cells, or PBMCs.

The authors' processing: Using reference gene primer amplification, nucleated cell counts were estimated. Measured with immunoSEQ multiplex PCR; TCRdb has only the in-frame clones, and not every one. That table gives V, J and clone size, and the DNA gave D and trimming. The sample shows 270,000 or so clones, 90% of them seen only once. Followed over time, Seattle patients had been enrolled while infection was active. Specimen: peripheral blood. The clonotype comes from a woman aged 55 to 70 with COVID-19, enrolled during active disease.

The CDR3 sequence is CAWADRSEAFF. CDR3 nucleotide sequence: TGTGCCTGGGCGGACAGGAGTGAAGCTTTCTTT. The chain uses TRBV30 and TRBJ1-1, with 7 bases fitting TRBD1. Germline assignment: CDR1 GTSNPN and CDR2 SVGIG (reference sequence). The CDR3 loop spans 11 amino acids. The ends lost 5 bases at V and 7 bases at J; junction bases unmatched: 4.